The 18 T cell receptor beta chains given below trace back to one sample, sequenced in a study of T-cell reconstitution after alpha-beta-depleted transplantation in children. Unique molecular identifiers tagged the TCRbeta library. Each CDR3 protein gets one entry after TCRdb re-called the PCR reads with MiXCR. The table has roughly 250,000 distinct CDR3 sequences, 6.5% to 10% seen once; the top ten hold about 6.4%. This material consisted of PBMCs, mostly from graft donor cells, taken 180 days after TCRalphabeta/CD19-depleted stem cell transplant. These receptors were collected from a male patient younger than 18 who had a stem cell transplant for acute lymphoblastic leukemia, so the T cells may come from the graft donor.

Ten or more counts support this clonotype. The CDR3 DNA sequence: TGTGCCAGCAGTTTATGGGCAGGGTCGGCTGGAAACACCATATATTTT. Protein: CASSLWAGSAGNTIYF. The chain has TRBV28 and TRBJ1-3; perhaps TRBD1 as D (5 bases). The V end was cut by 0 bases, the J end by 2 bases, with 11 bases between. The CDR3 runs to 16 residues. Germline-derived CDR1 and CDR2 are MDHEN and SYDVKM.

This clonotype occurred many times. The chain joins TRBV15 to TRBJ2-3; no definite D call. The germline V gene encodes CDR1 LNHNV and CDR2 YYDKDF (reference sequence). The CDR3 extends over 16 amino acids. Trimming stripped 1 base from V and 0 bases from J, with 11 bases between. CDR3 DNA: TGTGCCACCAGCAGAGGATCGGCTACGAGCACAGATACGCAGTATTTT. This codes for CATSRGSATSTDTQYF. The complete variable domain, with remaining parts taken from reference TRBV15 and TRBJ2-3, reads DAMVIQNPRYQVTQFGKPVTLSCSQTLNHNVMYWYQQKSSQAPKLLFHYYDKDFNNEADTPDNFQSRRPNTSFCFLDIRSPGLGDTAMYLCATSRGSATSTDTQYFGPGTRLTVL.

This clonotype was seen many times. The chain joins TRBV10-2 to TRBJ2-3, with 13 bases identical to TRBD2. The CDR3 consists of 14 residues. The germline V gene has CDR1 WSHSY and CDR2 SAAADI. V gave up 9 bases and J gave up 7 bases; unmatched junction bases: 7. CDR3 coding DNA: TGCGCCAGTCGGGGACTAGCGGGATGGCATACGCAGTATTTT. Translation: CASRGLAGWHTQYF.

This clonotype was seen at least ten times. The V and J genes are TRBV20-1 and TRBJ2-3; possibly TRBD2 for D (6 bases). Germline CDR1 and CDR2: DFQATT and SNEGSKA (reference sequence). This CDR3 is 19 amino acids long. V was shortened by 7 bases and J by 1 base, with 30 bases between the two germline ends. CDR3 DNA sequence: TGCAGTGTCGGCGGGTTCGGGGGACGGTCCTCGATGGGCACAGATACGCAGTATTTT. Translation gives CSVGGFGGRSSMGTDTQYF.

This clonotype was counted at least ten times. V gene TRBV12-3 or TRBV12-4 combines with J gene TRBJ1-4; D call uncertain. The CDR3 has 13 residues. V was pared by 3 bases and J by 8 bases, with 10 bases between. CDR3 nucleotides: TGTGCCAGCAGTTTGGTGACGGCAGAAAAACTGTTTTTT. Amino acids: CASSLVTAEKLFF.

The chain has TRBV7-7 and TRBJ2-5, with 7 bases that match TRBD2. Germline V gene sequence: CDR1 SSHAT, CDR2 FNYEAQ (reference sequence). V gave up 1 base and J gave up 6 bases; unmatched junction bases: 2. CDR3 length: 13 residues. The CDR3 spells CASSLGGGKTQYF. Written as DNA, the CDR3 is TGTGCCAGCAGCTTAGGGGGGGGAAAGACCCAGTACTTC.

V and J are TRBV20-1 and TRBJ2-1; TRBD2 might be the D (7 bases). Germline CDR1 and CDR2: DFQATT and SNEGSKA (reference sequence). CDR3 size: 16 residues. Trimming removed 7 bases from V and 4 bases from J, with 23 bases in between. The CDR3 spells CSVWEEGGGFYNEQFF. DNA for the CDR3: TGCAGTGTCTGGGAAGAGGGAGGGGGTTTTTACAATGAGCAGTTCTTC.

This clonotype was detected ten times or more. The chain combines TRBV12-3 or TRBV12-4 with TRBJ2-1; a weak D match, TRBD2 (5 bases). Deletions cut 5 bases from V and 0 bases from J, with 11 bases between. The CDR3 consists of 15 residues. Here the CDR3 reads CASSKGLASYNEQFF. CDR3 bases: TGTGCCAGCAGTAAAGGACTCGCCTCCTACAATGAGCAGTTCTTC.

This clonotype was seen many times. The chain joins TRBV20-1 to TRBJ2-3; 8 bases line up with TRBD2. This CDR3 spans 14 amino acids. Germline values: CDR1 DFQATT, CDR2 SNEGSKA (reference sequence). Unmatched junction bases numbered 8, after V lost 5 bases and J lost 4 bases. CDR3 region: CSASPAGGSDTQYF. The CDR3 DNA reads TGCAGTGCTTCCCCGGCGGGGGGTTCAGATACGCAGTATTTT.

Ten or more counts support this clonotype. The CDR3, as DNA: TGTGCCAGCAGTTCGCTCCGGGACAGCCGACCTGGAAACACCATATATTTT. Its protein product is CASSSLRDSRPGNTIYF. The chain carries TRBV27 and TRBJ1-3; 7 nucleotides match TRBD1. The ends lost 4 bases at V and 2 bases at J; junction bases unmatched: 11. Germline V CDR1 and CDR2: MNHEY, SMNVEV (reference sequence). The CDR3 spans 17 residues.

In this sample, this clonotype turned up many times. V usage is TRBV29-1 and J usage is TRBJ2-7; 8 bases line up with TRBD1. V was clipped by 5 bases and J by 5 bases; unmatched bases: 11. This CDR3 spans 14 amino acids. Germline V gene data show CDR1 as SQVTM and CDR2 as ANQGSEA. In DNA form, the CDR3 reads TGCAGCGTTAAGGCCCAGGGGGCTCACCACGAGCAGTACTTC. Translating it yields CSVKAQGAHHEQYF.

This clonotype was counted ten times or more. The rearrangement uses TRBV6-5 and TRBJ2-5, with D possibly TRBD2 on 6 matching bases. CDR1 is MNHEY, CDR2 SVGAGI, per germline. V lost 2 bases and J lost 5, with 6 bases in between. The CDR3 covers 12 residues. CDR3 nucleotide sequence: TGTGCCAGCAGTTACGGGAGGGAGACCCAGTACTTC. Protein: CASSYGRETQYF.

This clonotype has a count of ten or more. CDR3 sequence reads: CASSLNGLAAIPTDTQYF. For the CDR3, the DNA is TGTGCCAGTTCCTTGAACGGGCTAGCGGCGATCCCCACAGATACGCAGTATTTT. The chain couples TRBV28 to TRBJ2-3, with 7 bases fitting TRBD2. The V gene end was trimmed by 9 bases and the J gene end by 2 bases; junction bases not matched to a gene: 20. The CDR3 is 18 residues long. CDR1 and CDR2 from the germline V gene are MDHEN and SYDVKM.

At least ten counts were recorded for this clonotype. This rearrangement joins TRBV20-1 to TRBJ1-6; D ambiguous. CDR1 and CDR2 (germline): DFQATT, SNEGSKA (reference sequence). V was cut by 2 bases and J by 3 bases, with 20 bases left in between. The CDR3 runs to 18 residues. The CDR3 DNA follows: TGCAGTGCTAGAAGAATGGGTGACACATGGAACTATAATTCACCCCTCCACTTT. Translating it yields CSARRMGDTWNYNSPLHF.

This clonotype was recorded many times. The chain couples TRBV7-9 to TRBJ1-1; no reliable D call. Germline V CDR1 and CDR2: SEHNR, FQNEAQ (reference sequence). The CDR3 has 15 amino acids. V lost 1 base and J 0 bases, leaving 9 bases between the germline ends. CDR3 bases: TGTGCCAGCAGCTTAGATAGGTACCTGAACACTGAAGCTTTCTTT. Amino acid sequence: CASSLDRYLNTEAFF.

This clonotype was seen more than once but under ten times. V and J are TRBV7-2 and TRBJ1-6; 7 bases agree with TRBD1. The CDR3 totals 16 residues. CDR1 is SGHTA, CDR2 FQGNSA, per germline. Trimming removed 3 bases from V and 7 bases from J; junction bases left unmatched: 9. The CDR3 bases are TGTGCCAGCAGCTTGCTATCCGGGACAGCCAATTCACCCCTCCACTTT. Protein: CASSLLSGTANSPLHF. The full variable domain, with the rest looked up from reference TRBV7-2 and TRBJ1-6, is GAGVSQSPSNKVTEKGKDVELRCDPISGHTALYWYRQSLGQGLEFLIYFQGNSAPDKSGLPSDRFSAERTGGSVSTLTIQRTQQEDSAVYLCASSLLSGTANSPLHFGNGTRLTVT.

This clonotype came up a few times. The rearrangement links TRBV28 to TRBJ2-3; TRBD2 matches at 15 bases. CDR3 length: 17 amino acids. Trimming cost V 5 bases and J 2 bases; bases outside gene matches: 5. Germline-derived CDR1 and CDR2 are MDHEN and SYDVKM. The CDR3, as DNA: TGTGCCAGCAGTCTCGGGACTAGCGGGAGGTCCACAGATACGCAGTATTTT. Its protein is CASSLGTSGRSTDTQYF.

This clonotype was picked up many times. The gene calls are TRBV11-1 and TRBJ2-1; D is perhaps TRBD1 (7 bases). Trimming took off 1 base at V and 9 bases at J, with 10 bases between the two ends. The CDR3 totals 13 residues. The germline CDR1 and CDR2 sequences are SGHAT and FQDESV (reference sequence). For the CDR3, the DNA is TGTGCCAGCAGCTTAGGCAGGGGGGTTGAGCAGTTCTTC. Its protein product is CASSLGRGVEQFF.